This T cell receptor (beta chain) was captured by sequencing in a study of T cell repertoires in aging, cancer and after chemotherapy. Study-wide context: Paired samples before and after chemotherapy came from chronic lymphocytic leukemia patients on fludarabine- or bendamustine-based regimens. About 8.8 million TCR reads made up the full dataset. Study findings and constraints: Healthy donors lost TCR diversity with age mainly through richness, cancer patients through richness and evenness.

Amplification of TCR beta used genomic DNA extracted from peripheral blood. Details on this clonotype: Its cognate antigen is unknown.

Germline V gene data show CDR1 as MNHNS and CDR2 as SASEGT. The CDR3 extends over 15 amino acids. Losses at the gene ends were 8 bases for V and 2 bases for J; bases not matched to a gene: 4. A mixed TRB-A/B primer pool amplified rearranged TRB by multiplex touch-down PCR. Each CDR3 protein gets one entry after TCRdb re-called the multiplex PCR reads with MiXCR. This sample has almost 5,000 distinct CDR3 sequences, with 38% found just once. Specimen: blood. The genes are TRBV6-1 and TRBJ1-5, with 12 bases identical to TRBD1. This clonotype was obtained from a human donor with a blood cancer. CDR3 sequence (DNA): TGTGCCAGCGGGACAGGGGGCGCGGGCAATCAGCCCCAGCATTTT. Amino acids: CASGTGGAGNQPQHF.